The next 27 T cell receptor beta chains were all read from a single sample in a study of blood T cell repertoires in COVID-19. TCRdb keeps only in-frame clones here, not all; method: immunoSEQ multiplex PCR. The data contain a few hundred thousand clones, about 88% of them singletons. The sample comprised peripheral blood. These receptors all come from a man aged 25 to 40 with active or convalescent COVID-19.

The CDR3 region is CASSVDPTGTDTQYF. As DNA, the CDR3 is TGTGCCAGCAGCGTAGATCCCACGGGTACAGATACGCAGTATTTT. This chain uses TRBV9 with TRBJ2-3; D gene unclear. The germline V gene encodes CDR1 SGDLS and CDR2 YYNGEE. The V gene lost 0 bases and the J gene lost 3 bases, with 11 bases spanning the gap. The CDR3 extends over 15 amino acids. The variable domain in full, completed from reference TRBV9 and TRBJ2-3, reads DSGVTQTPKHLITATGQRVTLRCSPRSGDLSVYWYQQSLDQGLQFLIQYYNGEERAKGNILERFSAQQFPDLHSELNLSSLELGDSALYFCASSVDPTGTDTQYFGPGTRLTVL.

This clone was counted a single time. CDR3 coding DNA: TGTGCCAGCAAGGACGCTTCGGGGGGCGACGCATATATTGGCTACACCTTC. This encodes CASKDASGGDAYIGYTF. V is TRBV2 and J is TRBJ1-2; possibly TRBD1 for D (6 bases). The CDR3 spans 17 residues. Germline CDR1 and CDR2: SNHLY and FYNNEI. V lost 7 bases to trimming and J lost 7 bases, with 28 bases between them.

This clone was counted only a few times. The V call is TRBV18, the J call TRBJ1-2; 10 bases map to TRBD1. The junction had 5 bases not matched to a gene; V was cut back by 4 bases and J by 6 bases. The CDR3 has 14 residues. In germline, CDR1 is KGHSH, CDR2 LQKENI. In DNA form, the CDR3 reads TGTGCCAGCTCACAGGACAGGGGGATAGATGGCTACACCTTC. Amino acids: CASSQDRGIDGYTF.

The rearrangement joins TRBV7-9 to TRBJ2-7; D gene unclear. Per the germline V gene, CDR1 is SEHNR and CDR2 is FQNEAQ (reference sequence). The CDR3 contains 12 residues. The V and J ends lost 3 bases and 2 bases respectively, with 5 bases between them. CDR3 nucleotide sequence: TGTGCCAGCAGCTTGGAGACCTACGAGCAGTACTTC. Encoded protein: CASSLETYEQYF.

There are a few counts of this clone. The sample contains more than one DNA sequence encoding this CDR3. The V and J genes are TRBV27 and TRBJ1-5; D is possibly TRBD1 (6 bases). V was pared by 5 bases and J by 1 base, with 9 bases between. CDR1 is MNHEY and CDR2 is SMNVEV in the germline V gene (reference sequence). The CDR3 loop spans 14 amino acids. The CDR3 DNA follows: TGTGCCAGCAGTCTCCAGGGGAGCAATCAGCCCCAGCATTTT. Protein: CASSLQGSNQPQHF.

The gene calls are TRBV5-1 and TRBJ1-5; 8 positions agree with TRBD1. Germline lookup yields CDR1 SGHRS and CDR2 YFSETQ. V dropped 6 bases and J dropped 1; count of bases not matched to a gene: 24. The CDR3 consists of 21 residues. CDR3 loop: CASIRLKTGTGPFRSNQPQHF. CDR3 nucleotides: TGCGCCAGCATACGACTTAAGACGGGGACAGGACCTTTTCGGAGCAATCAGCCCCAGCATTTT.

This clone was seen only once. The rearrangement uses TRBV19 and TRBJ2-5, with 9 positions matching TRBD1. This CDR3 has 15 residues. Germline CDR1 is LNHDA and CDR2 is SQIVND (reference sequence). V lost 5 bases to trimming and J lost 3 bases; unmatched junction nucleotides: 7. CDR3 DNA: TGTGCCAGTAGTCAAGGGACAGGGTCTGAAGAGACCCAGTACTTC. Translated, it gives CASSQGTGSEETQYF.

The CDR3 DNA follows: TGTGCCAGCAGAGGGACAGTTGAAAAACTGTTTTTT. Its protein is CASRGTVEKLFF. The chain recombines TRBV25-1 with TRBJ1-4, with 7 nucleotides matching TRBD1. Trimming took 6 bases from V and 7 from J; bases not matched to a gene: 2. Germline V gene data show CDR1 as MGHDK and CDR2 as SYGVNS. The CDR3 extends over 12 amino acids.

V usage is TRBV4-1 and J usage is TRBJ1-2; TRBD1 might be the D (6 bases). Trimming cost V 9 bases and J 6 bases, with 17 bases left between them. CDR1 is MGHRA, CDR2 YSYEKL, per germline. This CDR3 region has 13 residues. CDR3: CARHSGGGDGYTF. DNA of the CDR3: TGCGCCAGGCATAGCGGGGGCGGCGATGGCTACACCTTC.

The chain uses TRBV11-2 and TRBJ1-4; D is unresolved. This CDR3 region has 15 residues. In germline, CDR1 is SGHAT, CDR2 FQNNGV. V lost 6 bases and J 5 bases, leaving 16 bases between the germline ends. The CDR3 DNA sequence: TGTGCCAGCAGTAGGACCGGGAAAGAAAATGAAAAACTGTTTTTT. Protein product: CASSRTGKENEKLFF.

The rearrangement links TRBV19 to TRBJ1-2; TRBD1 aligns across 9 bases. With V trimmed by 5 bases and J by 3 bases, 7 bases remained unmatched. This CDR3 contains 15 residues. The germline V gene has CDR1 LNHDA and CDR2 SQIVND (reference sequence). CDR3 DNA: TGTGCCAGTAGTTTACCGGACAGGGGAGACTATGGCTACACCTTC. It codes for CASSLPDRGDYGYTF.

The CDR3 reads CASSLFGTGEETQYF. Written as DNA, the CDR3 is TGTGCCAGCAGTTTATTTGGGACAGGGGAAGAGACCCAGTACTTC. The genes are TRBV27 and TRBJ2-5; 10 positions match TRBD1. The CDR3 runs 15 residues. Germline values: CDR1 MNHEY, CDR2 SMNVEV (reference sequence). J gave up 3 bases and V 1 base, and 2 bases lay outside the gene matches.

Regarding this clone: Lacking the conserved final phenylalanine or tryptophan, this CDR3 likely reflects a read error. The V and J genes are TRBV7-8 and TRBJ1-2, with TRBD1 matching 7 bases. This CDR3 is built from 15 residues. Per germline, CDR1 SGHVS and CDR2 FQNEAQ. Trimming at V came to 4 bases and at J to 4 bases, leaving 9 bases not matched to a gene. CDR3 sequence: CASSSEGQSLYGYTS. The CDR3 DNA sequence: TGTGCCAGCAGCTCTGAGGGACAGTCTCTCTATGGCTACACCTCC.

The rearrangement joins TRBV5-4 to TRBJ2-2; D perhaps matches TRBD2 (5 bases). This CDR3 has 14 amino acids. V lost 4 bases and J 4 bases, leaving 11 bases between the germline ends. From germline, CDR1 is SGHNT and CDR2 YYREEE (reference sequence). The CDR3 sequence: CASSPGISTGELFF. In DNA, the CDR3 is TGTGCCAGCAGCCCGGGAATAAGCACCGGGGAGCTGTTTTTT.

The rearrangement links TRBV3-1 (or the pseudogene TRBV3-2) to TRBJ1-3; unclear D gene. The ends were cut back, 3 bases at V and 2 bases at J, with 11 bases in the middle. The length of the CDR3 is 15 residues. The germline V gene encodes CDR1 LGHDT and CDR2 YNNKEL (reference sequence). In DNA form, the CDR3 reads TGTGCCAGCAGCCAGGCGCAGGCTGCTGGAAACACCATATATTTT. Residues: CASSQAQAAGNTIYF.

Here the CDR3 reads CASSQDLADRGPYEQYF. The CDR3 DNA reads TGCGCCAGCAGCCAAGATCTCGCCGACAGGGGGCCCTACGAGCAGTACTTC. V is TRBV4-1 and J is TRBJ2-7; 10 bases agree with TRBD1. The J segment lost 2 bases and the V segment lost 0 bases, leaving 7 bases of the junction unmatched. Germline V gene sequence: CDR1 MGHRA, CDR2 YSYEKL. The length of the CDR3 is 17 residues.

The chain has TRBV5-1 and TRBJ1-4; D not certain. Trimming cost V 4 bases and J 12 bases, with 16 bases left between them. Germline V gives CDR1 SGHRS, CDR2 YFSETQ. The CDR3 is made up of 13 amino acids. CDR3 coding DNA: TGCGCCAGCAGCCAATGGGGAGATCGGGAACTGTTTTTT. It yields the protein CASSQWGDRELFF.

This clone appeared a single time. The chain uses TRBV19 and TRBJ1-1; 7 bases map to TRBD1. J gave up 0 bases and V 6 bases, and 10 bases lay outside the gene matches. This CDR3 spans 16 amino acids. Germline V lookup: CDR1 LNHDA, CDR2 SQIVND (reference sequence). The CDR3 DNA follows: TGTGCCAGTAGAAAACAGGCCGGGACAGTGAACACTGAAGCTTTCTTT. It codes for CASRKQAGTVNTEAFF.

This chain links TRBV4-3 with TRBJ2-7; D may be TRBD1 (6 bases). V lost 3 bases and J lost 3, with 12 bases in between. CDR3 length equals 14 residues. CDR1 is LGHNA, CDR2 YSLEER, per germline. CDR3 loop: CASSHAEGHYEQYF. In DNA, the CDR3 is TGCGCCAGCAGCCATGCAGAGGGACACTACGAGCAGTACTTC.

The chain links TRBV6-5 to TRBJ2-3; 12 bases align to TRBD2. CDR1 and CDR2 (germline): MNHEY, SVGAGI. V gave up 2 bases and J gave up 9 bases; unmatched junction bases: 9. CDR3 length: 16 amino acids. For the CDR3, the DNA is TGTGCCAGCAGTTACGCGACTAGCGGGGGCACAAGGACGCAGTATTTT. Its translation: CASSYATSGGTRTQYF.

This clone occurred once. This chain joins TRBV9 and TRBJ2-3; D possibly corresponds to TRBD1 (6 bases). Germline V gene sequence: CDR1 SGDLS, CDR2 YYNGEE. Trimming cost V 0 bases and J 2 bases, with 13 bases left between them. The CDR3 sequence is 16 residues long. The DNA of the CDR3 is TGTGCCAGCAGCGTAGGGGCCGGACAGTACACAGATACGCAGTATTTT. Protein sequence: CASSVGAGQYTDTQYF.

The chain has TRBV5-1 and TRBJ2-7; 9 bases map to TRBD2. CDR3 size: 15 residues. The germline gives CDR1 SGHRS, CDR2 YFSETQ. The trim removed 0 bases at V and 2 bases at J, leaving 3 bases unmatched. CDR3 sequence: CASSLVASGAYEQYF. The CDR3 region has the DNA TGCGCCAGCAGCTTGGTTGCTAGCGGGGCCTACGAGCAGTACTTC.

The V call is TRBV7-8, the J call TRBJ2-5; 14 bases line up with TRBD2. The CDR3 extends over 18 amino acids. V dropped 3 bases and J dropped 0; count of bases not matched to a gene: 6. From germline, CDR1 is SGHVS and CDR2 FQNEAQ. This CDR3 is CASSLGTSGGPYQETQYF. The CDR3 coding sequence is TGTGCCAGCAGCTTGGGGACTAGCGGGGGCCCGTACCAAGAGACCCAGTACTTC.

This clone came up once. This sequence joins TRBV18 and TRBJ2-7; maybe TRBD1 (5 bases). V shed 1 base and J shed 0 bases, with 13 bases lying between them. There are 16 residues in the CDR3. The germline V gene has CDR1 KGHSH and CDR2 LQKENI. The CDR3 DNA is TGTGCCAGCTCACCACGGACATCGACCAGCTCCTACGAGCAGTACTTC. Its protein is CASSPRTSTSSYEQYF.

The genes are TRBV6-1 and TRBJ1-4, with D hard to call. V dropped 3 bases and J dropped 5 bases, with 13 bases sitting between them. The length of the CDR3 is 15 residues. The germline V gene has CDR1 MNHNS and CDR2 SASEGT. The CDR3 sequence is CASSEYPGENEKLFF. The DNA of the CDR3 is TGTGCCAGCAGTGAGTACCCCGGGGAAAATGAAAAACTGTTTTTT.

This chain connects TRBV4-1 to TRBJ1-1, with 7 bases identical to TRBD1. The CDR3 has 14 residues. Germline CDR1 MGHRA, CDR2 YSYEKL. Unmatched junction bases numbered 1, after V lost 3 bases and J lost 0 bases. In nucleotides, the CDR3 is TGCGCCAGCAGCCAGGGACAGATGAACACTGAAGCTTTCTTT. This gives the protein CASSQGQMNTEAFF.

The chain recombines TRBV9 with TRBJ1-1, with 9 bases lining up with TRBD1. Germline V gene data show CDR1 as SGDLS and CDR2 as YYNGEE. The CDR3 has 17 amino acids. Trimming removed 3 bases from V and 5 bases from J; junction bases left unmatched: 14. The CDR3 bases are TGTGCCAGCAGCGAGTCCGGGACAGGGTTATTGAGTACTGAAGCTTTCTTT. Its protein product is CASSESGTGLLSTEAFF.